A single sample gave rise to the 2 T cell receptor beta chains below, sequenced in a study of shared clonotypes between healthy human individuals. TCRdb's table, derived via immunoSEQ multiplex PCR, lists solely in-frame clones and lacks some. There are around 2.5 million clones in the sample; 93% occur only once, and about 0.38% lies in the top ten. The sequencing input was naive CD4+ T cells from PBMCs. As to subset: CD45RA+ positively selected. Receptors originate from a man younger than 30 in good health. Some clones in this sample may be carry-over from other donors' samples.

This chain links TRBV4-3 with TRBJ2-5, with TRBD1 as a possible D gene (5 bases). Looked up from germline, CDR1 is LGHNA and CDR2 is YSLEER. The CDR3 sequence is 14 residues long. V was shortened by 4 bases and J by 2 bases, with 11 bases between the two germline ends. CDR3: CASSPTTAQETQYF. DNA for the CDR3: TGCGCCAGCAGCCCCACGACAGCTCAAGAGACCCAGTACTTC.

This rearrangement joins TRBV12-2 to TRBJ2-5; the tabulated D call, TRBD1, remains unverified against the DNA. TRBV12-2 is a listed pseudogene. This CDR3 spans 18 amino acids. This CDR3 reads CASRLLGSTGPHQETQYF. Written as DNA, the CDR3 is TGTGCAAGTCGCTTATTGGGTAGTACAGGGCCTCATCAAGAGACCCAGTACTTC.